The entry that follows covers one T cell receptor beta chain sequence. What it recognizes is unknown. Each CD8+ T cell subset was flow-sorted in triplicate. Every sort contained 250,000 to 350,000 cells. CD45RO-CCR7+CD27+CD95- marked naive CD8+ T cells. The data belong to a study of CXCR3-negative and CXCR3-positive naive CD8 T cells. With UMI labels, 5' RACE was used to prepare the TRB cDNA libraries. One entry per CDR3 protein, without DNA, is what TCRdb gives after re-calling the 5' RACE reads. The listing contains fewer than 90,000 distinct CDR3 sequences. Germline lookup yields CDR1 DFQATT and CDR2 SNEGSKA (reference sequence). CDR3 length equals 17 residues. Study-level findings and limits: Memory CD8+ cells had much lower diversity, and both naive subsets had comparably high diversity. From TRB CDR3 properties, TCR strength was inferred; surface CD5 did not differ between naive subsets.

This rearrangement joins TRBV20-1 to TRBJ2-1; the D gene TCRdb calls, TRBD2, cannot be checked with no DNA. This TCR came from a human donor in good health. Some clones in this sample may be carry-over from other donors' samples. Sequencing was carried out using naive CXCR3- CD8+ T cells from blood. Subset denoted: CD45RO-CCR7+CD27+CD95- naive CD8+ T cells lacking CXCR3 (TNR3-). CDR3 sequence reads: CSARLLAAPRSYNEQFF.